This TCR beta chain was identified in a study of blood T cell repertoires in COVID-19. Study in general: Researchers got acute and convalescent COVID-19 samples from the United States, Italy and Spain. Sample material is recorded as cDNA or gDNA derived from T cells, B-cell-depleted T cells, or PBMCs.

The CDR3 extends over 16 amino acids. V shed 4 bases and J 3 bases; nucleotides not matched to a gene: 12. CDR1 SGHDT and CDR2 YYEEEE come from the germline V gene. The method was immunoSEQ multiplex PCR; TCRdb's version includes in-frame clones alone and lacks a portion of them. The sample consists of around 420,000 clones, roughly 90% of them appearing once. This sequence joins TRBV5-6 and TRBJ1-2; 7 nucleotides line up with TRBD1. Sequenced sample: PBMCs or T cells enriched from blood (not recorded which). The clonotype was recovered from a woman aged 40 to 55 with acute COVID-19. The CDR3 DNA follows: TGTGCCAGCAGCGACACCGGGACAGAGGATTACTATGGCTACACCTTC. Translation: CASSDTGTEDYYGYTF.